This T cell receptor (beta chain) was sequenced for a study of CXCR3 chemokines and chemotherapy response in bladder cancer. One entry per CDR3 protein, called by TCRdb with MiXCR from the PCR reads. The sample lists about 8,100 distinct CDR3 sequences, roughly 12% seen once, with about 16% in the top ten. Germline loops: CDR1 DFQATT, CDR2 SNEGSKA (reference sequence). The CDR3 extends over 15 amino acids. V shed 5 bases, J shed 7 bases, and the junction held 11 bases outside the gene matches. The chain joins TRBV20-1 to TRBJ2-1, with 10 bases lining up with TRBD2. The TCR sequence derives from a human donor with bladder cancer that responded to neoadjuvant chemotherapy. Sample acquisition took place from a patient whose treatment included neoadjuvant chemotherapy. Here the CDR3 reads CSAVPGLALRNEQFF. The CDR3 DNA follows: TGCAGTGCTGTTCCGGGACTAGCGTTGAGGAATGAGCAGTTCTTC.